Below are 30 T cell receptor beta chains sequenced from a single sample in a study of T cells after yellow fever vaccination. One entry per CDR3 protein results from TCRdb running MiXCR on the 5' RACE reads. The sample carries some 120,000 distinct CDR3 sequences, about 8.8% recorded once. The source was CD8+ T cells sorted from PBMCs, collected on the day of the yellow fever booster vaccination. The receptors derive from a man aged 18 to 30 who received the YFV17D yellow fever vaccine.

V and J are TRBV5-1 and TRBJ1-3; no clear D. Trimming removed 5 bases at V and 0 bases at J, with 6 bases between. The germline V gene has CDR1 SGHRS and CDR2 YFSETQ. The CDR3 length is 13 residues. CDR3 in DNA: TGCGCCAGCAGGATAAGCTCTGGAAACACCATATATTTT. It encodes CASRISSGNTIYF.

The CDR3 loop is CASSYGGQGMVGYTF. In DNA form, the CDR3 reads TGTGCCAGCAGTTACGGGGGCCAAGGGATGGTTGGCTACACCTTC. The chain joins TRBV6-5 to TRBJ1-2; a weak D match, TRBD1 (6 bases). The CDR3 consists of 15 residues. CDR1 is MNHEY and CDR2 is SVGAGI in the germline V gene. Trimming removed 2 bases from V and 7 bases from J, with 17 bases in between.

This chain links TRBV6-2 or TRBV6-3 with TRBJ2-1; D is undetermined. The germline V gene encodes CDR1 MNHEY and CDR2 SVGEGT. The CDR3 runs to 13 residues. V shed 1 base and J shed 3 bases, with 4 bases lying between them. The CDR3, as DNA: TGTGCCAGCAGTTACTTGGGCTACAATGAGCAGTTCTTC. Its translation: CASSYLGYNEQFF.

This clonotype has a handful of counts. The chain joins TRBV5-1 to TRBJ1-2; D unclear. The CDR3 is 18 amino acids. The V gene's germline CDR1 is SGHRS and CDR2 YFSETQ. Between the trimmed V and J ends, which lost 3 bases and 8 bases, there was a span of 29 bases. The CDR3 protein is CASSSGLSVKERSRGYTF. The CDR3 DNA reads TGCGCCAGCAGCTCTGGCCTGTCGGTAAAGGAAAGAAGTCGGGGCTACACCTTC.

Ten or more counts support this clonotype. The chain links TRBV11-1 to TRBJ2-7; 13 nucleotides line up with TRBD2. Unmatched junction bases numbered 4, after V lost 4 bases and J lost 7 bases. The CDR3 covers 14 residues. Germline CDR1 is SGHAT and CDR2 is FQDESV (reference sequence). The CDR3 DNA sequence: TGTGCCAGCAGCTCCTGGACTAGCGGGGGAGAGCAGTACGTC. This translates into CASSSWTSGGEQYV.

This clonotype showed up just a few times. As DNA, the CDR3 is TGTGCCAGCAGCGTCGAGTACGTGGGGGCCAACGTCCTGACTTTC. It codes for CASSVEYVGANVLTF. V gene TRBV9 combines with J gene TRBJ2-6; D unclear. Germline lookup yields CDR1 SGDLS and CDR2 YYNGEE. The V end lost 2 bases, the J end lost 4 bases, and 10 bases lay between the germline ends. CDR3 length equals 15 residues.

This clonotype turned up a few times. The chain has TRBV3-1 and TRBJ2-7, with TRBD1 identical over 12 bases. The CDR3 is 15 residues long. With 6 bases clipped from V and 7 bases from J, the junction kept 10 bases outside the gene matches. CDR1 and CDR2 (germline): LGHDT, YNNKEL (reference sequence). The CDR3 coding sequence is TGTGCCAGCAGTCAACCGGGACAGGGGGCAGGAGAGCAGTACTTC. Translating gives CASSQPGQGAGEQYF.

This chain uses TRBV9 with TRBJ2-2; 9 bases are shared with TRBD1. CDR1 is SGDLS, CDR2 YYNGEE, per germline. The CDR3 totals 16 residues. The V segment lost 5 bases and the J segment 0 bases; nucleotides outside the gene matches: 5. Here the CDR3 reads CASSRTGGSNTGELFF. The CDR3, as DNA: TGTGCCAGCAGTCGTACAGGGGGCTCGAACACCGGGGAGCTGTTTTTT.

The J gene is TRBJ1-4, the V gene TRBV5-4; no reliable D call. Trimming left V 4 bases short and J 7 bases short, with 11 bases between. The CDR3 length is 13 residues. In germline, CDR1 is SGHNT, CDR2 YYREEE (reference sequence). CDR3 region: CASSPREGEKLFF. The CDR3 coding sequence is TGTGCCAGCAGCCCCCGCGAGGGTGAAAAACTGTTTTTT. Full variable domain (outside the CDR3, taken from reference TRBV5-4 and TRBJ1-4): ETGVTQSPTHLIKTRGQQVTLRCSSQSGHNTVSWYQQALGQGPQFIFQYYREEENGRGNFPPRFSGLQFPNYSSELNVNALELDDSALYLCASSPREGEKLFFGSGTQLSVL.

V and J are TRBV12-3 or TRBV12-4 and TRBJ2-5; TRBD2 aligns across 10 bases. J lost 4 bases, V lost 4 bases, and 6 bases had no gene match. CDR3 length equals 15 residues. The CDR3 is CASSSSGGNGETQYF. CDR3 nucleotides: TGTGCCAGCAGTTCTAGCGGGGGAAACGGAGAGACCCAGTACTTC.

This clonotype was counted only a few times. The rearrangement links TRBV4-3 to TRBJ2-5; D may be TRBD2 (5 bases). Trimming removed 1 base at V and 3 bases at J, with 9 bases between. Germline V lookup: CDR1 LGHNA, CDR2 YSLEER. This CDR3 region has 14 residues. CDR3 protein: CASSQVTGKETQYF. The CDR3 bases are TGCGCCAGCAGCCAAGTTACGGGGAAAGAGACCCAGTACTTC.

As concerns this clonotype: One junction end disagrees with the germline gene, perhaps due to a read error. This chain joins TRBV12-3 or TRBV12-4 and TRBJ2-7; the D gene is possibly TRBD2 (6 bases). The CDR3 extends over 15 amino acids. As DNA, the CDR3 is TGTGCCAGCAGCTTAGGGTTGGGGAGGATCTACGAGCAGTACTTC. This codes for CASSLGLGRIYEQYF.

The rearrangement links TRBV7-9 to TRBJ1-2; D is undetermined. Looked up from germline, CDR1 is SEHNR and CDR2 is FQNEAQ (reference sequence). V lost 4 bases to trimming and J lost 4 bases, with 10 bases between them. CDR3 length: 13 amino acids. The CDR3 DNA is TGTGCCAGCAGCTCGGGCCCCATCTATGGCTACACCTTC. The encoded protein is CASSSGPIYGYTF. Looking up the rest from reference TRBV7-9 and TRBJ1-2 gives the full variable domain: DTGVSQNPRHKITKRGQNVTFRCDPISEHNRLYWYRQTLGQGPEFLTYFQNEAQLEKSRLLSDRFSAERPKGSFSTLEIQRTEQGDSAMYLCASSSGPIYGYTFGSGTRLTVV.

V is TRBV4-3 and J is TRBJ2-1, with D tentatively TRBD2 (7 bases). There are 14 residues in the CDR3. Germline assignment: CDR1 LGHNA and CDR2 YSLEER. The ends were cut back, 8 bases at V and 6 bases at J, with 17 bases in the middle. The CDR3 DNA is TGCGCCAGCTCTAAGGGGGGGGAAGGCAATGAGCAGTTCTTC. Translation: CASSKGGEGNEQFF.

The sample holds a few counts of this clonotype. The chain uses TRBV2 and TRBJ1-2; D is unresolved. The ends were cut back, 7 bases at V and 0 bases at J, with 9 bases in the middle. The CDR3 has 13 amino acids. Looked up from germline, CDR1 is SNHLY and CDR2 is FYNNEI. The CDR3 reads CASNDGSNYGYTF. The DNA of the CDR3 is TGTGCCAGCAACGACGGCTCTAACTATGGCTACACCTTC. The variable domain in full, with the rest retrieved from reference TRBV2 and TRBJ1-2, is EPEVTQTPSHQVTQMGQEVILRCVPISNHLYFYWYRQILGQKVEFLVSFYNNEISEKSEIFDDQFSVERPDGSNFTLKIRSTKLEDSAMYFCASNDGSNYGYTFGSGTRLTVV.

This chain links TRBV7-9 with TRBJ2-7; the match to TRBD1 covers 10 bases. The V segment lost 6 bases and the J segment 5 bases; nucleotides outside the gene matches: 16. CDR3 length: 17 amino acids. Germline CDR1 is SEHNR and CDR2 is FQNEAQ (reference sequence). This CDR3 is CASSSTRRDRGSHEQYV. The DNA of the CDR3 is TGTGCCAGCAGTTCTACCCGCCGGGACAGGGGTAGCCACGAGCAGTACGTC.

The chain has TRBV7-3 and TRBJ2-5; 9 nucleotides line up with TRBD2. The CDR3 spans 16 residues. Trimming removed 2 bases from V and 1 base from J; junction bases left unmatched: 5. Germline V gene sequence: CDR1 SGHTA, CDR2 FQGTGA. As DNA, the CDR3 is TGTGCCAGCAGCTTATCAGGCGGGGGGGGCCAAGAGACCCAGTACTTC. Translated, it gives CASSLSGGGGQETQYF.

This clonotype was seen ten or more times. The V call is TRBV12-3 or TRBV12-4, the J call TRBJ2-3; 8 nucleotides line up with TRBD2. The length of the CDR3 is 14 residues. The trim removed 4 bases at V and 2 bases at J, leaving 2 bases unmatched. The CDR3 DNA follows: TGTGCCAGCAGTTCGGGGGGGCCCACAGATACGCAGTATTTT. It translates to CASSSGGPTDTQYF.

There are a few counts of this clonotype. The chain has TRBV9 and TRBJ1-1, with a tentative D call TRBD1 (5 bases). The V and J ends lost 4 bases and 8 bases respectively, with 15 bases between them. The CDR3 is made up of 13 amino acids. Germline lookup yields CDR1 SGDLS and CDR2 YYNGEE. The DNA of the CDR3 is TGTGCCAGCAGCCCGAGCGGGGGGTCCGAAGCTTTCTTT. Protein: CASSPSGGSEAFF.

Many counts were recorded for this clonotype. The chain couples TRBV4-1 to TRBJ2-6, with 7 nucleotides matching TRBD1. The CDR3 runs to 18 residues. CDR1 and CDR2 (germline): MGHRA, YSYEKL. Germline trimming cut 3 bases from V and 2 bases from J; bases unmatched to any gene: 10. CDR3 region: CASSHREGGWTGANVLTF. CDR3 nucleotides: TGCGCCAGCAGCCATCGGGAAGGGGGCTGGACTGGGGCCAACGTCCTGACTTTC.

This clonotype was recorded many times. This sequence joins TRBV5-1 and TRBJ2-2; D not certain. Trimming pared 0 bases from V and 2 bases from J, leaving 5 bases between. The CDR3 is 14 residues long. Germline CDR1 and CDR2: SGHRS and YFSETQ. The CDR3 sequence: CASSLAANTGELFF. The CDR3 DNA reads TGCGCCAGCAGCTTGGCTGCAAACACCGGGGAGCTGTTTTTT.

This clonotype was detected a few times. V usage is TRBV5-5 and J usage is TRBJ1-2, with D unclear. V lost 6 bases, J lost 4 bases, and 10 bases lay in between. Looked up from germline, CDR1 is SGHKS and CDR2 is YYEKEE (reference sequence). The CDR3 runs to 12 residues. The CDR3 loop is CASTGRSYGYTF. CDR3 in DNA: TGTGCCAGCACTGGTCGGAGCTATGGCTACACCTTC.

This rearrangement joins TRBV6-5 to TRBJ2-2, with D possibly being TRBD1 (5 bases). Trimming left V 6 bases short and J 1 base short, with 6 bases between. CDR1 MNHEY and CDR2 SVGAGI come from the germline V gene. The CDR3 is 13 residues long. DNA for the CDR3: TGTGCCAGCAGGACAGTGAACACCGGGGAGCTGTTTTTT. It translates to CASRTVNTGELFF.

The sample holds a few counts of this clonotype. J is TRBJ2-1 and V is TRBV4-2; D is tentatively TRBD1 or TRBD2 (5 bases each). This CDR3 is 15 amino acids long. V lost 4 bases and J 6 bases, leaving 16 bases between the germline ends. Germline-derived CDR1 and CDR2 are LGHNA and YNFKEQ. CDR3 amino acids: CASSPIKGRRNEQFF. Written as DNA, the CDR3 is TGTGCCAGCAGCCCAATAAAGGGACGCCGCAATGAGCAGTTCTTC.

This chain links TRBV7-1 with TRBJ2-7; D is undetermined. TRBV7-1 is reported as an ORF; its role is uncertain. The CDR3 has 15 amino acids. Trimming shortened V by 8 bases and J by 0 bases, and 17 bases separated the two germline ends. CDR3 bases: TGTGCCAGCTCAAGCGAGCCTTCCCGCTCCTACGAGCAGTACTTC. Protein sequence: CASSSEPSRSYEQYF.

The chain has TRBV9 and TRBJ2-7; D ambiguous. CDR1 is SGDLS and CDR2 is YYNGEE in the germline V gene. The CDR3 sequence is 12 residues long. V was trimmed by 2 bases and J by 7 bases, leaving 10 bases between them. The CDR3 coding sequence is TGTGCCAGCAGCGTCTTGGGCCTTGAGCAGTACGTC. This encodes CASSVLGLEQYV.

This clonotype was observed a handful of times. The rearrangement links TRBV4-1 to TRBJ2-3; TRBD2 is a possible D gene (6 bases). Trimming removed 2 bases from V and 2 bases from J, with 8 bases in between. The CDR3 sequence is 14 residues long. In germline, CDR1 is MGHRA, CDR2 YSYEKL. CDR3 in amino acids: CASSQWGDTDTQYF. The CDR3 coding sequence is TGCGCCAGCAGCCAATGGGGGGACACAGATACGCAGTATTTT.

The sample holds many counts of this clonotype. The CDR3 coding sequence is TGTGCCAGCAGCTTAATTGGTTCGACCGGGGAGCTGTTTTTT. As protein: CASSLIGSTGELFF. V gene TRBV7-3 combines with J gene TRBJ2-2; no reliable D call. The CDR3 covers 14 residues. V was trimmed by 1 base and J by 5 bases, leaving 8 bases between them. The germline V gene encodes CDR1 SGHTA and CDR2 FQGTGA.

At least ten counts were recorded for this clonotype. The rearrangement uses TRBV27 and TRBJ2-1; D may be TRBD2 (5 bases). Germline CDR1 MNHEY, CDR2 SMNVEV (reference sequence). V shed 9 bases and J shed 0 bases, with 12 bases lying between them. There are 14 residues in the CDR3. In DNA, the CDR3 is TGTGCCAGTTACGGACTCCACTCCTACAATGAGCAGTTCTTC. Protein: CASYGLHSYNEQFF.

This clonotype was seen more than once but under ten times. The CDR3 protein is CASSWLAGNSNTGELFF. Here the CDR3 DNA reads TGCGCCAGCAGCTGGCTAGCGGGTAACTCAAACACCGGGGAGCTGTTTTTT. This rearrangement joins TRBV5-1 to TRBJ2-2, with 8 bases that match TRBD2. With V trimmed by 3 bases and J by 2 bases, 9 bases remained unmatched. The CDR3 loop spans 17 amino acids. In germline, CDR1 is SGHRS, CDR2 YFSETQ.